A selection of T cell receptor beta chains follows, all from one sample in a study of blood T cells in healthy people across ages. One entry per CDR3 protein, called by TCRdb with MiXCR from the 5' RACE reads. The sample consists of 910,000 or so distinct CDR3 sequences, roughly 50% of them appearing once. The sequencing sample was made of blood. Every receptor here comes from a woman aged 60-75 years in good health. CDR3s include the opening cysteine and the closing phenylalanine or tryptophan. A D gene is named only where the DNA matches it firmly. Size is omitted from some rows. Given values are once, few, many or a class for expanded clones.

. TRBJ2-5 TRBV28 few TGTGCCAGCAGCCGACCACCGGAGCAGTACTTC CASSRPPEQYF
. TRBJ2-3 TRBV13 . TGTGCCAGCAGCTTAGGAGCGGGACAGGAGGGGGATACGCAGTATTTT CASSLGAGQEGDTQYF
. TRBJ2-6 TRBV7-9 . TGTGCCAGCAGCTTAGTCAGGGGCACTGGGGCCAACGTCCTGACTTTC CASSLVRGTGANVLTF
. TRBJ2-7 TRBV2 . TGTGCCAGCTCCTTGAGGGGAGTTTTTAAGGAGGTGGTGCAGTACTTC CASSLRGVFKEVVQYF
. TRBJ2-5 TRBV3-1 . TGTGCCAGCAACCAAGCCGGACACGTGAATGAGCAGTACTTC CASNQAGHVNEQYF
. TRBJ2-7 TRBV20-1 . TGCAGTGCTAGAGATATGGGAGAGAGCGAGCAGTACTTC CSARDMGESEQYF
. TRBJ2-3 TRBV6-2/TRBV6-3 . TGTGCCAGCACCCAGCATGGGTTTCGAGATACGCAGTATTTT CASTQHGFRDTQYF
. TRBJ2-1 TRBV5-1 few TGCGCCAGCAGCGGGGGGACTGAACTTCTGGGGAATGAGCAGTTCTTC CASSGGTELLGNEQFF
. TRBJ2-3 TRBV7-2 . TGTGCCAGCAGCTCTCCAGCCATAGATACGCAGTATTTT CASSSPAIDTQYF
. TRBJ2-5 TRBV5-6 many TGTGCCAGCAGCTTGGGCAGGTGGATAATCCAAGAGACCCAGTACTTC CASSLGRWIIQETQYF
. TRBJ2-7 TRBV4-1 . TGCGCCAGCAGCCAAGACCCCGACAGGTACGAGCAGTACTTC CASSQDPDRYEQYF
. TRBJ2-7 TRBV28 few TGTGCCAGCACGACAGGAGCCACCTACGAGCAGTACTTC CASTTGATYEQYF
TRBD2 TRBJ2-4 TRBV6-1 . TGTGCCAGCAGTGGCCGTGAGCGGGAGGGGACCCTAAACATTCAGTACTTC CASSGREREGTLNIQYF
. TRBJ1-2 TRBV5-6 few TGTGCCAGCAGCTTGAACAGAGGCTATGGCTACACCTTC CASSLNRGYGYTF
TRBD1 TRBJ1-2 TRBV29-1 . TGCGGACGGACAGGGAACTATGGCTACACCTTC CGRTGNYGYTF
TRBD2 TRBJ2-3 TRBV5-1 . TGCGCCAGCTCAGGACTAGCGGGATTTGGAGATACGCAGTATTTT CASSGLAGFGDTQYF
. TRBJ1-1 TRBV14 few TGTGCCAGCAGCGGACAGACGAACACTGAAGCTTTCTTT CASSGQTNTEAFF
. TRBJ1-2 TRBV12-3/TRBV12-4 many TGTGCCAGCAGTCCAGGGACTTACTATGGCTACACCTTC CASSPGTYYGYTF
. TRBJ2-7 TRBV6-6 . TGTGCCAGCAGTTACTCGAGTAGGGTGGGGGACGAGCAGTACTTC CASSYSSRVGDEQYF
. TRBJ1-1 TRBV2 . TGTGCCAGCAGGGGCTTCGAAGCTTTCTTT CASRGFEAFF
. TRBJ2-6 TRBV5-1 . TGCGCCAGCGGGGACGCTGGGGCCAACGTCCTGACTTTC CASGDAGANVLTF
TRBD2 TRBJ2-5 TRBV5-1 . TGCGCCAGCAGCTTGGGCGGGAGAGTTTACAATGAGCAGTACTTC CASSLGGRVYNEQYF